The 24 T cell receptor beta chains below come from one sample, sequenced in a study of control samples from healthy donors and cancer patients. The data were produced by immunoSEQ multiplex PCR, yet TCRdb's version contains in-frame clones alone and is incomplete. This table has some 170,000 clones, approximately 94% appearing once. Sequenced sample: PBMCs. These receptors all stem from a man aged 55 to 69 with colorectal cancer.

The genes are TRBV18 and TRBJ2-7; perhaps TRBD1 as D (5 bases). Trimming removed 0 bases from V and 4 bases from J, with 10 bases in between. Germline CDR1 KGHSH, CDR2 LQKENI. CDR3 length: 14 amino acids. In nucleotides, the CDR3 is TGTGCCAGCTCACCACCGAGCAGGGCGTACGAGCAGTACTTC. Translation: CASSPPSRAYEQYF. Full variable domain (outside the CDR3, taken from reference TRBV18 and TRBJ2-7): NAGVMQNPRHLVRRRGQEARLRCSPMKGHSHVYWYRQLPEEGLKFMVYLQKENIIDESGMPKERFSAEFPKEGPSILRIQQVVRGDSAAYFCASSPPSRAYEQYFGPGTRLTVT.

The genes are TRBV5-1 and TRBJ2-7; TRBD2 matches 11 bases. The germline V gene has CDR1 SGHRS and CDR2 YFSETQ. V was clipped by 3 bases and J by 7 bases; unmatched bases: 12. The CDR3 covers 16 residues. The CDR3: CASSSTLLAGAGEQYF. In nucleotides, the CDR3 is TGCGCCAGCAGCTCCACCTTACTAGCGGGGGCGGGTGAGCAGTACTTC.

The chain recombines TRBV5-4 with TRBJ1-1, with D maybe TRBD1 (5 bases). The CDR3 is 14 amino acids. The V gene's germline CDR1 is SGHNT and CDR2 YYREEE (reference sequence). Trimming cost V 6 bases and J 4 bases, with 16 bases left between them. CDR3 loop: CASISRGGSTEAFF. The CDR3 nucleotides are TGTGCCAGCATTTCTCGGGGGGGGAGCACTGAAGCTTTCTTT.

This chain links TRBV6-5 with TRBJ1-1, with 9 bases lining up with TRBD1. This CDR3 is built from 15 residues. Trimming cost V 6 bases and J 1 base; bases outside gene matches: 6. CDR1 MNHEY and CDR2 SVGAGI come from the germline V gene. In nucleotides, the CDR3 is TGTGCCAGCAGCCCCGACAGGGGGGAGAACACTGAAGCTTTCTTT. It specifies CASSPDRGENTEAFF.

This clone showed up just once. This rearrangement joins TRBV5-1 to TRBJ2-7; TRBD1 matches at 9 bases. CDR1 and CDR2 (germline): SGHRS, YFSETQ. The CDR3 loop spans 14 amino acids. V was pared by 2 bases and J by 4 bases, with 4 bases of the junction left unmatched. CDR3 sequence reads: CASSFGTGSYEQYF. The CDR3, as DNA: TGCGCCAGCAGCTTCGGGACAGGGAGTTACGAGCAGTACTTC.

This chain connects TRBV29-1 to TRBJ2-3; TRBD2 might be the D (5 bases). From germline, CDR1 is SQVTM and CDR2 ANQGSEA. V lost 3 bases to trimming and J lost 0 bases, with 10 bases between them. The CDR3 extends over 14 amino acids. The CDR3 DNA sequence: TGCAGCGTTGATAGAGGGCGTAGCACAGATACGCAGTATTTT. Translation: CSVDRGRSTDTQYF.

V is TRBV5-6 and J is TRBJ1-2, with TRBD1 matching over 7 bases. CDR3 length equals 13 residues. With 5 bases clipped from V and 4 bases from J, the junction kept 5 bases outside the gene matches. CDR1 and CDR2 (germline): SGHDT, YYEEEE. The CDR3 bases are TGTGCCAGCAGATACAGGGGACTCTATGGCTACACCTTC. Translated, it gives CASRYRGLYGYTF.

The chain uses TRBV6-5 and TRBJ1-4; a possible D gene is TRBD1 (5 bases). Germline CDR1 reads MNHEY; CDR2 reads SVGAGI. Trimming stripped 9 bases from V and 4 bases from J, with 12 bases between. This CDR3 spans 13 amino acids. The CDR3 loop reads CASTRQFNEKLFF. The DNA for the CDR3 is TGTGCCAGTACCAGACAGTTTAATGAAAAACTGTTTTTT.

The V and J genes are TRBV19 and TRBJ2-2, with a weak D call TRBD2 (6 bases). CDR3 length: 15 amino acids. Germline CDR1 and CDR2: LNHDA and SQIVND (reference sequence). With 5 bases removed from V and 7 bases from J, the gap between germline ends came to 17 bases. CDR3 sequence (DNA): TGTGCCAGTAGTCCCCGAAGGACTAACGACGGGGAGCTGTTTTTT. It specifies CASSPRRTNDGELFF.

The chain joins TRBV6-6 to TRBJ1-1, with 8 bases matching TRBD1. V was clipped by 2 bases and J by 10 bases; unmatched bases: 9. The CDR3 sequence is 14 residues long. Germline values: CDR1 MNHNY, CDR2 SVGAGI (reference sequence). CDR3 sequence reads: CASSYLRTGIGAFF. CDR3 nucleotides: TGTGCCAGCAGTTACCTAAGGACAGGGATCGGAGCTTTCTTT.

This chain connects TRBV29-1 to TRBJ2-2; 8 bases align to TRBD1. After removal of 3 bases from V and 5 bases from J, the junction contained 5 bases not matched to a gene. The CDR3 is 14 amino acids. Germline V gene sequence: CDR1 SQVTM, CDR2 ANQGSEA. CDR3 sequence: CSVDRGLGTGELFF. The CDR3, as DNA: TGCAGCGTTGACAGGGGGCTGGGGACCGGGGAGCTGTTTTTT.

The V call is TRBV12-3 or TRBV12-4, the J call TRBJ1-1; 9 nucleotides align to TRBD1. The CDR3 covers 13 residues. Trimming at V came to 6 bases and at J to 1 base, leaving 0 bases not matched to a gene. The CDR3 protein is CASRGQGNTEAFF. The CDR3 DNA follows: TGTGCCAGCAGGGGACAGGGGAACACTGAAGCTTTCTTT.

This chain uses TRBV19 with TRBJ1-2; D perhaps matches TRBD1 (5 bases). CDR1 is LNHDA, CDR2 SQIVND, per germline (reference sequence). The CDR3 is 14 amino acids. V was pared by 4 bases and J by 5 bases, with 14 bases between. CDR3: CASSTSTGVYGYTF. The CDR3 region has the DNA TGTGCCAGTAGTACCTCAACAGGAGTGTATGGCTACACCTTC.

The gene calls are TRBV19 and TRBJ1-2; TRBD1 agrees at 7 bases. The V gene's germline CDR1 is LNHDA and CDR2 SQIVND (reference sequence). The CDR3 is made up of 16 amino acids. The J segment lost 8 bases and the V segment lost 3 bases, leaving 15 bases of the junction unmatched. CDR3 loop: CASSILRRQGGFGYTF. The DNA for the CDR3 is TGTGCCAGTAGTATCTTGAGAAGGCAGGGGGGATTCGGCTACACCTTC.

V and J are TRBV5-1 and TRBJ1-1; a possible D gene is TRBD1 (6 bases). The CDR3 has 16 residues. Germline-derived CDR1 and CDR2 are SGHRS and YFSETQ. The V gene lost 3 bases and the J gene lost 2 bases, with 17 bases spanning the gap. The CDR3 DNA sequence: TGCGCCAGCAGCTGGAGAACAGGGAAAAAAAACACTGAAGCTTTCTTT. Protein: CASSWRTGKKNTEAFF.

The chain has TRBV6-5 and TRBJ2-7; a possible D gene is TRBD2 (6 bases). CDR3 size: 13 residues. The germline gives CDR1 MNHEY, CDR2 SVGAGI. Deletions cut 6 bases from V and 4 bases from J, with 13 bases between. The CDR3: CASRGGTWYEQYF. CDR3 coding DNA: TGTGCCAGCAGGGGCGGGACGTGGTACGAGCAGTACTTC.

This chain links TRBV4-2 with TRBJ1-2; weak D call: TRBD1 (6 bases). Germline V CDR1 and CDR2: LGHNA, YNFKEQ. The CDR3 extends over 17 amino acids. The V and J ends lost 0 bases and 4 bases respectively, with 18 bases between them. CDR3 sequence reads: CASSQDITGRQSYGYTF. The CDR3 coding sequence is TGTGCCAGCAGCCAAGATATCACAGGGAGGCAGAGCTATGGCTACACCTTC.

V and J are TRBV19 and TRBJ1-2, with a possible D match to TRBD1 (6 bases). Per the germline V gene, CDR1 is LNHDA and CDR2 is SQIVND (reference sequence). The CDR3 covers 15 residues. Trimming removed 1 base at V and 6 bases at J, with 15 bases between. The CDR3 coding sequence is TGTGCCAGTAGTATAGGGCTAGTACAGGGAGATGGCTACACCTTC. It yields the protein CASSIGLVQGDGYTF.

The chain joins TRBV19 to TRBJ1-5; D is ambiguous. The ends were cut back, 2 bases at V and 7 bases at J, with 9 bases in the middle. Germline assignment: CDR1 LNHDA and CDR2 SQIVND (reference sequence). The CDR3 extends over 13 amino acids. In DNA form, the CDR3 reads TGTGCCAGTAGTATATCGATTGCCCAGCCCCAGCATTTT. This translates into CASSISIAQPQHF.

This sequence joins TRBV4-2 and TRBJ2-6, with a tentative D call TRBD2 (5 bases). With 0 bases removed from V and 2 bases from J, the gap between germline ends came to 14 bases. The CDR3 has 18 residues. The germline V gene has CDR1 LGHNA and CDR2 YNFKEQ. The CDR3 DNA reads TGTGCCAGCAGCCAAGATATCCGGTCAGCGGCTGGGGCCAACGTCCTGACTTTC. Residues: CASSQDIRSAAGANVLTF.

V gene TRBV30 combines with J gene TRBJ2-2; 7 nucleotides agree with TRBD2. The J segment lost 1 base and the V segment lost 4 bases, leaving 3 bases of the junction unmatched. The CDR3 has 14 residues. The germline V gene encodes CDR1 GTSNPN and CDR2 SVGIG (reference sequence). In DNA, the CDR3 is TGTGCCTGGATTGCGGGGGTGAACACCGGGGAGCTGTTTTTT. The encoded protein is CAWIAGVNTGELFF.

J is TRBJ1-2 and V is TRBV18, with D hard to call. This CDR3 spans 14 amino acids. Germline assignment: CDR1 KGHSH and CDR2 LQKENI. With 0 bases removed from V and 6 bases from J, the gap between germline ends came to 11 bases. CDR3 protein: CASSPPGESDGYTF. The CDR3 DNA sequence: TGTGCCAGCTCACCACCCGGTGAGTCGGATGGCTACACCTTC.

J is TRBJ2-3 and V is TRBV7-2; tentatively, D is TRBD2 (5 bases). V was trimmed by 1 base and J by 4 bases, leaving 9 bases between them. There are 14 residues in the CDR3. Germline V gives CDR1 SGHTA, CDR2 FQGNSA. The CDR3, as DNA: TGTGCCAGCAGCTTAGGGGCTAGCTCAGATACGCAGTATTTT. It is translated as CASSLGASSDTQYF.

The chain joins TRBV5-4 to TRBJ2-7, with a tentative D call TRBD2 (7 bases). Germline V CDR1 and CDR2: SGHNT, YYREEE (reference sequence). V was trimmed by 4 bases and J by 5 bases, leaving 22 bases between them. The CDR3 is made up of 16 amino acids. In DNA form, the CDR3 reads TGTGCCAGCAGCCCGGGGGGTACAGGGAATCTCCACGAGCAGTACTTC. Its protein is CASSPGGTGNLHEQYF.